This T cell receptor (beta chain) was found in a study of T cell repertoires in cytomegalovirus infection. In TCRdb, the reads were re-called with MiXCR into one record per CDR3 protein. The sample holds hundreds of thousands of distinct CDR3 sequences, more than 20% seen once. The CDR3 has 15 amino acids. Germline-derived CDR1 and CDR2 are LNHNV and YYDKDF (reference sequence). The J segment lost 5 bases and the V segment lost 5 bases, leaving 9 bases of the junction unmatched. The genes are TRBV15 and TRBJ2-3; 8 positions match TRBD2. The sequence derives from a human donor in good health (CMV status not recorded). Some clones in this sample may be carry-over from other donors' samples. What was sequenced was CD8+ T cells from PBMCs. Here the CDR3 reads CATSSPREGLDTQYF. The CDR3 nucleotides are TGTGCCACCAGCTCACCACGGGAGGGCCTAGATACGCAGTATTTT.